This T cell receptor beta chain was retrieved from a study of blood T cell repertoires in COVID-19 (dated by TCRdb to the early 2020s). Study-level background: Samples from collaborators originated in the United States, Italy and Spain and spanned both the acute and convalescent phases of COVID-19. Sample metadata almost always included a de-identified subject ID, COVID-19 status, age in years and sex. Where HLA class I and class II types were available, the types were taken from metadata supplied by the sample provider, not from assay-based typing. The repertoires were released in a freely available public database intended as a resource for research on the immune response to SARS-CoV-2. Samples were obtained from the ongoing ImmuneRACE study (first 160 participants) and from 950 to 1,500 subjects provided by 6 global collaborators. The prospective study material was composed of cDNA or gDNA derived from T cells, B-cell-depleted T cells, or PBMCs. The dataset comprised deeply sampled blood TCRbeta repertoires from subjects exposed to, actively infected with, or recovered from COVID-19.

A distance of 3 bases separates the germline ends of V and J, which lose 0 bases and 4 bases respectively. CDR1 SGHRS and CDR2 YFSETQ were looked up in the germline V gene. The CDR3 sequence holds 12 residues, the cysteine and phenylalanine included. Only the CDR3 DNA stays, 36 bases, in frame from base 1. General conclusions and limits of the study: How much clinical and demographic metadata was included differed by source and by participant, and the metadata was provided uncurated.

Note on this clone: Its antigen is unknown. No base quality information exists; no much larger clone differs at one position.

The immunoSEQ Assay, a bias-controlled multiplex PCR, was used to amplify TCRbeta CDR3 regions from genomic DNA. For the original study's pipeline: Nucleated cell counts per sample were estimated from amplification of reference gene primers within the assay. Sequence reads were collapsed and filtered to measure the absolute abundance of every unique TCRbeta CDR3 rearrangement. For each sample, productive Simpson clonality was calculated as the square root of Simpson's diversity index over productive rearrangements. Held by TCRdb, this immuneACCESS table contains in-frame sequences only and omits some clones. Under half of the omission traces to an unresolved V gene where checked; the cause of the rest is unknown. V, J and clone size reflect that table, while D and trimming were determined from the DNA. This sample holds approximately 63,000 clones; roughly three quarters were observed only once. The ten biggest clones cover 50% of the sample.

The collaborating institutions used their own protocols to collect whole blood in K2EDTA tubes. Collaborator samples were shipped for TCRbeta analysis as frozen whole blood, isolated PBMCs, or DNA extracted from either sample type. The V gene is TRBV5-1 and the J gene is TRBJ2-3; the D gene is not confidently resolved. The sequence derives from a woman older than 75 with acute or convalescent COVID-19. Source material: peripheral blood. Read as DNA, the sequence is TGCGCCAGCAGCTTGGGCGCAGATACGCAGTATTTT. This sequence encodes CASSLGADTQYF.